This entry features one TCR beta chain sequence. Its target is not known. This specimen comes from a study of shared clonotypes between healthy human individuals. Notes on the study in general: The authors expected sequencing depth to affect clonotype sharing among donors.

The ends lost 7 bases at V and 8 bases at J; junction bases unmatched: 13. The CDR3 loop spans 14 amino acids. Looked up from germline, CDR1 is LNHDA and CDR2 is SQIVND (reference sequence). Data came from immunoSEQ multiplex PCR; TCRdb stores just in-frame clones and leaves some out. The sample contains about 480,000 clones, about four fifths of which appear only once. The chain has TRBV19 and TRBJ1-2; 7 nucleotides agree with TRBD1. This receptor was obtained from a woman between 40 and 50 years old in good health. Some clones in this sample may be carry-over from other donors' samples. The sample taken for sequencing was PBMCs. The DNA of the CDR3 is TGTGCCAGTAAAACCGACAGGGCGTTCTACGGCTACACCTTC. This encodes CASKTDRAFYGYTF.